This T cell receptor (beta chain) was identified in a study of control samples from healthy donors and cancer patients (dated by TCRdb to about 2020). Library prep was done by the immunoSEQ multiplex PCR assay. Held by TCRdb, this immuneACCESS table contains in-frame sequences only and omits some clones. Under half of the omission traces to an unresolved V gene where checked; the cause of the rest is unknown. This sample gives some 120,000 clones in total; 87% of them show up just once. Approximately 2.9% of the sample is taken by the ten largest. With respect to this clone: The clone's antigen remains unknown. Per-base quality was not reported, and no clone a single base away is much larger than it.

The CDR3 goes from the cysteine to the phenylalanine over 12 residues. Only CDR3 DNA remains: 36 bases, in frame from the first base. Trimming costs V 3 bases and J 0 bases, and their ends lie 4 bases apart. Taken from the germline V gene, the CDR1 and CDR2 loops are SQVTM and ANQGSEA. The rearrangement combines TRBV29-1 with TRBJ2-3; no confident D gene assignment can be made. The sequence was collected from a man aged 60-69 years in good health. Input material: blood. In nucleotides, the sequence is TGCAGCGTTGAGTGGAGCACAGATACGCAGTATTTT. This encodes CSVEWSTDTQYF.